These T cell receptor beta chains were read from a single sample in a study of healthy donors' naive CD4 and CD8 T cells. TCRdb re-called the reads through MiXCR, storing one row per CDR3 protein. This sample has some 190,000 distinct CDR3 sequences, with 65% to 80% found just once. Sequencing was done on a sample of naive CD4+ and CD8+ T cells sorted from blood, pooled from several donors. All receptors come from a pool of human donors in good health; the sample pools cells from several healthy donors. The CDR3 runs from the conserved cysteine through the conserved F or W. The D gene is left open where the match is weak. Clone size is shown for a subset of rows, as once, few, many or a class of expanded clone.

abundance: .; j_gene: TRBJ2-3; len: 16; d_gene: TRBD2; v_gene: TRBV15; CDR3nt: TGTGCCACCAGCAGAGATACCCTAGCGGTCACAGATACGCAGTATTTT; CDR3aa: CATSRDTLAVTDTQYF
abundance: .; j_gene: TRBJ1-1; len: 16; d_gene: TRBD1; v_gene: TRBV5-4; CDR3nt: TGTGCCAGCAGCCTGAACAGGGGGCTGGTCTACACTGAAGCTTTCTTT; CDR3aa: CASSLNRGLVYTEAFF
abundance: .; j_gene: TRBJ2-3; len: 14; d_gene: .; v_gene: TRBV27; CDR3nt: TGTGCCAGCAGTTTAACCCTTCGCACAGATACGCAGTATTTT; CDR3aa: CASSLTLRTDTQYF
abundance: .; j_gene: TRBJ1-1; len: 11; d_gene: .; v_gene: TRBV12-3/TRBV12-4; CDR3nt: TGTGCCAGCAGACTCACAGGTGGGGCTTTCTTT; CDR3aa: CASRLTGGAFF
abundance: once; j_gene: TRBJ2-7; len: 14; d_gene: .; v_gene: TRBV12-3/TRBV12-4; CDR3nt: TGTGCCAGCAGTTTGGCACAGGGAGGCTACGAGCAGTACTTC; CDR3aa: CASSLAQGGYEQYF
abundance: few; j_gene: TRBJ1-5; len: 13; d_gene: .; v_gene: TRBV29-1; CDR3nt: TGCAGCGTTAGAGGGGACCCCAATCAGCCCCAGCATTTT; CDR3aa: CSVRGDPNQPQHF
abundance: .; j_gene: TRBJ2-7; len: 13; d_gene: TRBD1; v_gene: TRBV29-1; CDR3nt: TGCAGTGTTCCGGGACAGACCTCCTACGAGCAGTACTTC; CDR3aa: CSVPGQTSYEQYF
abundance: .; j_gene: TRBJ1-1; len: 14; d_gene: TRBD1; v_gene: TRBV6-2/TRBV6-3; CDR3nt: TGTGCCAGCAGAGCCGGGACAGGTCGCACTGAAGCTTTCTTT; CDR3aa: CASRAGTGRTEAFF
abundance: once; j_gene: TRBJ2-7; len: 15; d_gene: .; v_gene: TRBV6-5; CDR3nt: TGTGCCAGCAGTCCATACAGGTCTGAAGGGTACGAGCAGTACTTC; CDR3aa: CASSPYRSEGYEQYF
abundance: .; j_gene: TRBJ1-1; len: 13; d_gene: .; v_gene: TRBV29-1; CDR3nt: TGCAGCGTTTGGAAAGGACGGAACACTGAAGCTTTCTTT; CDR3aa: CSVWKGRNTEAFF
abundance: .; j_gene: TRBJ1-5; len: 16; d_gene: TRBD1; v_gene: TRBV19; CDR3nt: TGTGCCAGTAGTATATTCGGGACAGCTAGCAATCAGCCCCAGCATTTT; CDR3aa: CASSIFGTASNQPQHF
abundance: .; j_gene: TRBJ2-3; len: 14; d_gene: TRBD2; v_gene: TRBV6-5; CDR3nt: TGTGCCAGCGCGCGGACTAGCGGCATAGATACGCAGTATTTT; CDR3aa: CASARTSGIDTQYF
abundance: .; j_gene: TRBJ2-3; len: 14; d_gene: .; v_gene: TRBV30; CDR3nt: TGTGCCTGGAGAGGGGCACAGGTGTCAGATACGCAGTATTTT; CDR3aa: CAWRGAQVSDTQYF
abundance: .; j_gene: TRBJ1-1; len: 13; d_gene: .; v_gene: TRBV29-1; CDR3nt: TGCAGCGTTTCGGACGGGGAGAACACTGAAGCTTTCTTT; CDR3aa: CSVSDGENTEAFF
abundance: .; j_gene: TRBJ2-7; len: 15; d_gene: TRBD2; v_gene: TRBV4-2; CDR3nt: TGTGCCAGCAGCTTAACCGGGACTAGCGGGTACGAGCAGTACTTC; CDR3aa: CASSLTGTSGYEQYF
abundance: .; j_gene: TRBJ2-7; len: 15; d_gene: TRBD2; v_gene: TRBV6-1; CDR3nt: TGTGCCAGCAGTGAACAGGGACTAGCGGGAGTCGAGCAGTACTTC; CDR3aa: CASSEQGLAGVEQYF
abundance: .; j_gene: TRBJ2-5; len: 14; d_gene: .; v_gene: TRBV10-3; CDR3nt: TGTGCCATCAGTGTGAGGCGGGGTCAAGAGACCCAGTACTTC; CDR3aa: CAISVRRGQETQYF
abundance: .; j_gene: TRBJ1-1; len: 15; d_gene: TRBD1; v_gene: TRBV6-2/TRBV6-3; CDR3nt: TGTGCCAGCAGTTACCTGGGACAGGGAAACACTGAAGCTTTCTTT; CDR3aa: CASSYLGQGNTEAFF
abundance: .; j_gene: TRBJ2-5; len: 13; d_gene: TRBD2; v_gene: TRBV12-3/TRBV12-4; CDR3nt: TGTGCCAGCAGGGGTAGCGGGAGAGAGACCCAGTACTTC; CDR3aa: CASRGSGRETQYF
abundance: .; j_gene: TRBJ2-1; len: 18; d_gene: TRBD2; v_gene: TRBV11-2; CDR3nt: TGTGCCAGCAGCTTGGGGACTAGCGGGGCCCTACTCTACAATGAGCAGTTCTTC; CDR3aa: CASSLGTSGALLYNEQFF
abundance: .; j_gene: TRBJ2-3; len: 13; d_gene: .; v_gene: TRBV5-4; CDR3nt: TGTGCCAGCAGCCGTCCCTCGACAGATACGCAGTATTTT; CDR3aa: CASSRPSTDTQYF
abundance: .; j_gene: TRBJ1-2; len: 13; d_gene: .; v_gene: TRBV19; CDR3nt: TGTGCCAGTAGTATGGACAGCCTCTATGGCTACACCTTC; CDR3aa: CASSMDSLYGYTF
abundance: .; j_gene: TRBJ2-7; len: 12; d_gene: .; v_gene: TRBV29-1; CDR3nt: TGCAGCGTTGCGGTGACAGCAGACGAGCAGTACTTC; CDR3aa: CSVAVTADEQYF
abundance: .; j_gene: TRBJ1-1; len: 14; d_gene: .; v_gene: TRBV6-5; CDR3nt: TGTGCCAGCAGTCGCAGGCCTATGAACACTGAAGCTTTCTTT; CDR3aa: CASSRRPMNTEAFF
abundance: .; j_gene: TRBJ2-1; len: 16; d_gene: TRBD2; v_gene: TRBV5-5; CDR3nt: TGTGCCAGCAGCTTGCGACTAGCGGACTTATACAATGAGCAGTTCTTC; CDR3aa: CASSLRLADLYNEQFF
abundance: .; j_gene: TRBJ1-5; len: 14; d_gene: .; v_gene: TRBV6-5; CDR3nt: TGTGCCAGCAGTTTTATAACACCCAATCAGCCCCAGCATTTT; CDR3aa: CASSFITPNQPQHF
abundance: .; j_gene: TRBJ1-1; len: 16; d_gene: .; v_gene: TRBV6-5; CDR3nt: TGTGCCAGCAGTCCCAGTACCTACCGTGTTGACACTGAAGCTTTCTTT; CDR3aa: CASSPSTYRVDTEAFF